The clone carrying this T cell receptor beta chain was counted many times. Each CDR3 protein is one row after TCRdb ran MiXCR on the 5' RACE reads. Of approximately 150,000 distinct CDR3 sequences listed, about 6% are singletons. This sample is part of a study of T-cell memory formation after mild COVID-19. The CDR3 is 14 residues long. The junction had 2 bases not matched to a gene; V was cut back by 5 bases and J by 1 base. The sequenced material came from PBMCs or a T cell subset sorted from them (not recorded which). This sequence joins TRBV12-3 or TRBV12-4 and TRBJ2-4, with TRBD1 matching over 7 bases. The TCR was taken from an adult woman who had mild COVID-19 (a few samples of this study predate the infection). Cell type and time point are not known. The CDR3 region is CASSPRGAKNIQYF. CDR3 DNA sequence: TGTGCCAGCAGTCCCAGGGGGGCCAAAAACATTCAGTACTTC.